This TCR beta chain came from a study of blood T cell repertoires in COVID-19. Study at large: In each case, the material was cDNA or gDNA derived from T cells, B-cell-depleted T cells, or PBMCs.

Profiling relied on immunoSEQ multiplex PCR, and the TCRdb table lists in-frame clones only, not all of them. The repertoire holds 250,000 or so clones, approximately 85% seen once, with 1.5% to 2% in the top ten. There are 14 residues in the CDR3. After removal of 3 bases from V and 9 bases from J, the junction contained 4 bases not matched to a gene. Germline V gene sequence: CDR1 MNHEY, CDR2 SMNVEV (reference sequence). What was sequenced was PBMCs or T cells enriched from blood (not recorded which). The clonotype originates from a woman in her 50s who had recovered from COVID-19. The chain links TRBV27 to TRBJ2-1; TRBD2 matches at 11 bases. The CDR3 here is CASSFSGRASEQFF. The CDR3 DNA reads TGTGCCAGCAGTTTTAGCGGGAGGGCCAGTGAGCAGTTCTTC.